These 9 T cell receptor beta chains were all obtained from the same sample, sequenced in a study of shared clonotypes between healthy human individuals. Assay: immunoSEQ multiplex PCR; the TCRdb copy retains only in-frame clones and omits some. The sample holds about a million clones, more than 60% seen once. Sequenced material: memory CD4+ T cells sorted from blood. Described subset: CD45RA-negative fraction. These receptors came from a young man in good health.

This clone was recorded many times. The chain carries TRBV15 and TRBJ1-5; D remains ambiguous. V gave up 3 bases and J gave up 3 bases, with 9 bases separating them. The germline V gene has CDR1 LNHNV and CDR2 YYDKDF (reference sequence). The CDR3 is 14 residues long. The CDR3 reads CATSREYFNQPQHF. For the CDR3, the DNA is TGTGCCACCAGCAGGGAATATTTCAATCAGCCCCAGCATTTT.

As to this clone: A read error may produce the germline difference seen at one junction end. V is TRBV7-7 and J is TRBJ1-4, with unresolved D. CDR3 length: 13 residues. Germline-derived CDR1 and CDR2 are SSHAT and FNYEAQ (reference sequence). CDR3 amino acids: CASSPAWGEKLFF. The CDR3 DNA reads TGTGCTAGCAGCCCGGCTTGGGGTGAAAAACTGTTTTTT.

The rearrangement links TRBV11-1 to TRBJ2-5; TRBD2 aligns across 11 bases. From germline, CDR1 is SGHAT and CDR2 FQDESV (reference sequence). The CDR3 spans 15 residues. The junction had 7 bases not matched to a gene; V was cut back by 5 bases and J by 5 bases. The CDR3 DNA reads TGTGCCAGCAGCCTAGGGACTAGCGGTTGGGAGACCCAGTACTTC. Encoded protein: CASSLGTSGWETQYF.

The chain couples TRBV6-1 to TRBJ1-5, with a weak D call TRBD1 (5 bases). The V end lost 7 bases, the J end lost 3 bases, and 16 bases lay between the germline ends. Germline CDR1 MNHNS, CDR2 SASEGT. The CDR3 has 15 residues. The CDR3 reads CASILSGEYNQPQHF. The CDR3 coding sequence is TGTGCCAGCATTCTCTCGGGGGAGTACAATCAGCCCCAGCATTTT.

The chain employs TRBV19 and TRBJ1-2; D gene uncertain. Trimming pared 2 bases from V and 4 bases from J, leaving 8 bases between. Germline V gene data show CDR1 as LNHDA and CDR2 as SQIVND (reference sequence). CDR3 length: 13 residues. CDR3 DNA: TGTGCCAGTAGTATAAAAAGTGGCTATGGCTACACCTTC. Translated: CASSIKSGYGYTF.

CDR3 protein: CASSPAGGPGNEQFF. The CDR3 bases are TGTGCCAGCTCACCCGCGGGAGGGCCAGGGAATGAGCAGTTCTTC. The chain has TRBV18 and TRBJ2-1, with TRBD2 matching 9 bases. The V gene's germline CDR1 is KGHSH and CDR2 LQKENI. The CDR3 spans 15 residues. V was clipped by 3 bases and J by 7 bases; unmatched bases: 7.

V usage is TRBV2 and J usage is TRBJ1-6; D possibly corresponds to TRBD1 (5 bases). The CDR3 runs 13 residues. The V end lost 6 bases, the J end lost 4 bases, and 7 bases lay between the germline ends. Germline assignment: CDR1 SNHLY and CDR2 FYNNEI. CDR3 residues: CASSRDYNSPLHF. The CDR3 coding sequence is TGTGCCAGCAGCAGGGATTATAATTCACCCCTCCACTTT.

The genes are TRBV6-5 and TRBJ2-7; D unclear. V was shortened by 5 bases and J by 1 base, with 12 bases between the two germline ends. Germline CDR1 is MNHEY and CDR2 is SVGAGI. The CDR3 spans 14 residues. As DNA, the CDR3 is TGTGCCAGCAGTCCCCCGGGTCCGTCCTACGAGCAGTACTTC. Its protein is CASSPPGPSYEQYF.

The genes are TRBV5-1 and TRBJ2-1, with 8 bases aligning to TRBD2. Per the germline V gene, CDR1 is SGHRS and CDR2 is YFSETQ. The V segment lost 1 base and the J segment 8 bases; nucleotides outside the gene matches: 5. The CDR3 runs to 14 residues. The CDR3, as DNA: TGCGCCAGCAGCTTGCGGGGGGGCCACGATGAGCAGTTCTTC. Amino acid sequence: CASSLRGGHDEQFF.